This section outlines one T cell receptor (beta chain) sequence together with its context. The protocol was immunoSEQ multiplex PCR, while the TCRdb copy is restricted to in-frame clones and leaves out a portion. The sample carries about 64,000 clones, about 81% recorded once. The source of the sample is a study of OX40 agonist ivuxolimab in advanced cancers. Patients were ineligible given autoimmune disease history or systemic immunosuppression. Germline lookup yields CDR1 SGHDN and CDR2 FVKESK. V dropped 4 bases and J dropped 0; count of bases not matched to a gene: 7. This CDR3 is built from 16 residues.

The rearrangement links TRBV14 to TRBJ2-5; 8 bases map to TRBD2. The sequence was obtained from an adult with an advanced solid tumor such as melanoma, head and neck, liver or kidney cancer. Sample: CD4+ or CD8+ T cells sorted from blood, taken in a trial of the OX40 agonist ivuxolimab. CDR3 coding DNA: TGTGCCAGCAGCCTCACTAGCGGTTGGTACCAAGAGACCCAGTACTTC. Translation gives CASSLTSGWYQETQYF. The full variable domain, completed using reference TRBV14 and TRBJ2-5, is EAGVTQFPSHSVIEKGQTVTLRCDPISGHDNLYWYRRVMGKEIKFLLHFVKESKQDESGMPNNRFLAERTGGTYSTLKVQPAELEDSGVYFCASSLTSGWYQETQYFGPGTRLLVL.